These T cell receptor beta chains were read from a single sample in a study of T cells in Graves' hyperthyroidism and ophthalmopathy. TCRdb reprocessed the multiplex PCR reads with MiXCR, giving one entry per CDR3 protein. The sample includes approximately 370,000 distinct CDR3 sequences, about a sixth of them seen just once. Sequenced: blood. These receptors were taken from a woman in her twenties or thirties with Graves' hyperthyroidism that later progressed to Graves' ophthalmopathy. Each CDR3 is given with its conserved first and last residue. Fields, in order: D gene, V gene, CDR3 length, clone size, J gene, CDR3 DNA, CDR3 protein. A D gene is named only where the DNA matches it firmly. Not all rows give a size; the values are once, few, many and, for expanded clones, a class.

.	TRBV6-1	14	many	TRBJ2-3	TGTGCCAGCAGTGAAGCGGGGTTTCCAGATACGCAGTATTTT	CASSEAGFPDTQYF
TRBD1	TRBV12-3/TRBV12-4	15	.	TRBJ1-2	TGTGCCAGCAGTCGACGACAGGGAATCGGATATGGCTACACCTTC	CASSRRQGIGYGYTF
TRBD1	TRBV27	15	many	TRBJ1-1	TGTGCCAGCTCTGGACAGGGGGCTTCGGACACTGAAGCTTTCTTT	CASSGQGASDTEAFF
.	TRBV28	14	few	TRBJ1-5	TGTGCCAGCCATTGGGGGCATAGCAATCAGCCCCAGCATTTT	CASHWGHSNQPQHF
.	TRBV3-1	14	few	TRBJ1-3	TGTGCCAGCAGCCAAGTGAACAGTGGAAACACCATATATTTT	CASSQVNSGNTIYF
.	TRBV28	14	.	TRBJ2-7	TGTGCCAGCAGTCAGAGAGTCGGACACTACGAGCAGTACTTC	CASSQRVGHYEQYF
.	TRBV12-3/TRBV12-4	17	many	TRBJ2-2	TGTGCCAGCAGTCCCAGAAGACAGTACACGAACACCGGGGAGCTGTTTTTT	CASSPRRQYTNTGELFF
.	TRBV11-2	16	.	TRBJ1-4	TGTGCCAGCAGCTTAAGGGCACCTGCAACTAATGAAAAACTGTTTTTT	CASSLRAPATNEKLFF
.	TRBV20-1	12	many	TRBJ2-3	TGCAGTGCTCCTTGGACAACAGATACGCAGTATTTT	CSAPWTTDTQYF
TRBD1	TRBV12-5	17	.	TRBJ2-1	TGTGCTAGTGGTTTGCCACGCGGGACAGGGACCTACAATGAGCAGTTCTTC	CASGLPRGTGTYNEQFF
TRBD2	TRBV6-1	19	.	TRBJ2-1	TGTGCCAGCAGCCAAACTAGCGGGAGCTCCCTCTTTGATGGGAATGAGCAGTTCTTC	CASSQTSGSSLFDGNEQFF
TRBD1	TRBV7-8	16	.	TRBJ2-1	TGTGCCAGCAGCTCCAGTGACAGGGGAAACTTTTACGAGCAGTTCTTC	CASSSSDRGNFYEQFF
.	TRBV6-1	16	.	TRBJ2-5	TGTGCCAGCAGTGAACGGGAGCTAGCGTACCAAGAGACCCAGTACTTC	CASSERELAYQETQYF
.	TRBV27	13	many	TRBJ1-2	TGTGCCAGCAGTAATCAACAGGGTTTTGGCTACACCTTC	CASSNQQGFGYTF
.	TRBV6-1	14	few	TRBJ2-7	TGTGCCAGCAGTGATGGGGGGTACTCCTACGAGCAGTACTTC	CASSDGGYSYEQYF
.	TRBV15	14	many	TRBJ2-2	TGTGCCACCAGCAGAGATTTAGGGGGCGGGGAGCTGTTTTTT	CATSRDLGGGELFF
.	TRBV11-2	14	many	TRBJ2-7	TGTGCCAGCAGCTTAGGCAGAATTCCCTACGAGCAGTACTTC	CASSLGRIPYEQYF
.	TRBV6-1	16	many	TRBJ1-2	TGTGCCAGCAGTGAATACTCCAATTCCGGGGGCTATGGCTACACCTTC	CASSEYSNSGGYGYTF
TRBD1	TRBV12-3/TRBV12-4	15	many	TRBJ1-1	TGTGCCAGCAGTAGGACAGGGTCGATGAACACTGAAGCTTTCTTT	CASSRTGSMNTEAFF
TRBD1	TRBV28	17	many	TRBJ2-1	TGTGCCAGCAGTTTCCCCCCCCTGGGACAGATAGGCAATGAGCAGTTCTTC	CASSFPPLGQIGNEQFF
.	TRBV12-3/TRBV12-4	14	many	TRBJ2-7	TGTGCCAGCACTCCTGAGAACAGTCCCTACGAGCAGTACTTC	CASTPENSPYEQYF